This T cell receptor (beta chain) is from a study of T cells in Graves' hyperthyroidism and ophthalmopathy. Study background: Prior to any treatment, at the point of initial diagnosis, peripheral blood was collected.

This CDR3 has 13 residues. The ends were cut back, 5 bases at V and 1 base at J, with 11 bases in the middle. Germline CDR1 DFQATT, CDR2 SNEGSKA (reference sequence). This clonotype occurred many times. RNA transcripts provided the source from which TCR beta CDR3 regions were amplified. In the first-round RT-PCR of the TCR CDR3, the HTBI primer set was used. One entry per CDR3 protein, called by TCRdb with MiXCR from the multiplex PCR reads. The data contain around 360,000 distinct CDR3 sequences, approximately 14% of them singletons. The material sequenced was blood. This TCR was recovered from a woman aged 60-75 years with Graves' ophthalmopathy. The V and J genes are TRBV20-1 and TRBJ1-1; tentatively, D is TRBD1 (6 bases). The CDR3 nucleotides read TGCAGTGCTCCCGTAGGGGGGAACACTGAAGCTTTCTTT. It specifies CSAPVGGNTEAFF.